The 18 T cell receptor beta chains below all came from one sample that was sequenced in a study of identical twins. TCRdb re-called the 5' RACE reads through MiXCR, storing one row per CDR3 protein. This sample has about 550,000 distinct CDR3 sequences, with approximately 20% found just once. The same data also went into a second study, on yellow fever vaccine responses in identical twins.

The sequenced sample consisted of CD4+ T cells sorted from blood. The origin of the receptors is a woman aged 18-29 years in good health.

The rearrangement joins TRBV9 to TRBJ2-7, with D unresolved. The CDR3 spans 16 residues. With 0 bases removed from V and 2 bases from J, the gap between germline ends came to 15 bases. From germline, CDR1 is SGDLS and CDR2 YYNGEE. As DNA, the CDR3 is TGTGCCAGCAGCGTAGTAGCCGGGTTGCCCACCTACGAGCAGTACTTC. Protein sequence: CASSVVAGLPTYEQYF.

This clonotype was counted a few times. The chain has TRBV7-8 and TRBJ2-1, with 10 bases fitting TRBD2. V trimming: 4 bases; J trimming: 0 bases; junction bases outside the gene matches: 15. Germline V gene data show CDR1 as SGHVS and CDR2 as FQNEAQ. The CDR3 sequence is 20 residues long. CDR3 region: CASSSTSGLARRSSYNEQFF. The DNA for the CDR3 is TGTGCCAGCAGCTCTACCTCGGGACTAGCGCGACGTAGCTCCTACAATGAGCAGTTCTTC.

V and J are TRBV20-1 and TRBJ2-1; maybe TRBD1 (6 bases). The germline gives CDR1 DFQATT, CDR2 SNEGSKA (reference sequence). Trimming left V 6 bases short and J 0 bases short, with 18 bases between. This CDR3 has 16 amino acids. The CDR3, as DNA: TGCAGTGCCAACCTCTACGGGACACTCTCCTACAATGAGCAGTTCTTC. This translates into CSANLYGTLSYNEQFF.

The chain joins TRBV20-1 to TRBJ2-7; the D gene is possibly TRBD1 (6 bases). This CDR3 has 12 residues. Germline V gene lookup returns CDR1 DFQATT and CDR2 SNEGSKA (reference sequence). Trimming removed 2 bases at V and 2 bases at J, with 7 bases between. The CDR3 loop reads CSARRDTYEQYF. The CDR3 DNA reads TGCAGTGCTAGACGGGACACCTACGAGCAGTACTTC.

CDR3 protein: CSARASDPGQETQYF. The CDR3 DNA is TGCAGTGCTAGAGCGTCGGACCCTGGGCAAGAGACCCAGTACTTC. The V call is TRBV20-1, the J call TRBJ2-5, with D unclear. CDR1 is DFQATT and CDR2 is SNEGSKA in the germline V gene (reference sequence). The CDR3 consists of 15 residues. V was shortened by 1 base and J by 2 bases, with 14 bases between the two germline ends.

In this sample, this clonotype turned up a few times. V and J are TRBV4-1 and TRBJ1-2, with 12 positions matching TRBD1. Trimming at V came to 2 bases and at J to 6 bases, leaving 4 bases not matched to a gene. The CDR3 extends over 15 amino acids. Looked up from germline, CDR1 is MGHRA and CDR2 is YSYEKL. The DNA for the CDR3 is TGCGCCAGCAGCCAACCCGGGACAGGGGGCCATGGCTACACCTTC. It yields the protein CASSQPGTGGHGYTF.

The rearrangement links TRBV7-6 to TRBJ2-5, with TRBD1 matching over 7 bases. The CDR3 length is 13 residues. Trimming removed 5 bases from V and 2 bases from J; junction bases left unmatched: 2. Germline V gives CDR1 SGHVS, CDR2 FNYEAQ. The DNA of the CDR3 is TGTGCCAGCAGCACGGGACAGCAAGAGACCCAGTACTTC. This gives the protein CASSTGQQETQYF.

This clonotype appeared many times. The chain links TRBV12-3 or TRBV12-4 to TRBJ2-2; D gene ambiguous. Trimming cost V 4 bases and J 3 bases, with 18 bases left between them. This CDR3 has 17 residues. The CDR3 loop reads CASSYSSGFKDTGELFF. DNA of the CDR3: TGTGCCAGCAGTTACTCTTCTGGGTTCAAGGACACCGGGGAGCTGTTTTTT.

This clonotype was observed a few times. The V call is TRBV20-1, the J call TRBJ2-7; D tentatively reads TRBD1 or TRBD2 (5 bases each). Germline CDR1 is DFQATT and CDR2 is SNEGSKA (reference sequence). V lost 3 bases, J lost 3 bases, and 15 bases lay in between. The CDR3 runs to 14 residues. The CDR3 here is CSARTSGANYEQYF. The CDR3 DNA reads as TGCAGTGCTAGGACTTCCGGGGCCAACTACGAGCAGTACTTC.

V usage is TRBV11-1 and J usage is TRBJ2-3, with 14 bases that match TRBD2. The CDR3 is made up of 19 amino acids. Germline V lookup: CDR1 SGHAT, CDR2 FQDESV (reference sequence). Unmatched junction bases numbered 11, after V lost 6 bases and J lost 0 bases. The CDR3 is CASRGLAGGQETSTDTQYF. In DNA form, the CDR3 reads TGTGCCAGCAGAGGACTAGCGGGGGGCCAAGAAACTAGCACAGATACGCAGTATTTT.

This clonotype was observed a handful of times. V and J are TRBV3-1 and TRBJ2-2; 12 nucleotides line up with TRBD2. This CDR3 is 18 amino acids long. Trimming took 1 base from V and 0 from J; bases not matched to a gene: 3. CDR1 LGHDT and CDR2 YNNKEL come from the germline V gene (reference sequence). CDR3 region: CASSQVSSGRANTGELFF. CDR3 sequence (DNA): TGTGCCAGCAGCCAAGTTTCTAGCGGGAGGGCGAACACCGGGGAGCTGTTTTTT.

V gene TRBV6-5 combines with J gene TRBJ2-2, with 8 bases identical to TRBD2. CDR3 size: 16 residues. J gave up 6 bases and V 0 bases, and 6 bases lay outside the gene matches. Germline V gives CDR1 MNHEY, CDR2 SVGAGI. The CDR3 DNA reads TGTGCCAGCAGTTACTCACCGGGACTAGTTCCCGGGGAGCTGTTTTTT. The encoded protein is CASSYSPGLVPGELFF.

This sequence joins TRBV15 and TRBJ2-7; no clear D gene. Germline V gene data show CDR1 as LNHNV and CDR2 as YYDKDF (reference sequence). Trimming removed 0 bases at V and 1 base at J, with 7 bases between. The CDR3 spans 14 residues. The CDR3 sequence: CATSRDVSSYEQYF. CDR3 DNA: TGTGCCACCAGCAGAGATGTAAGTTCCTACGAGCAGTACTTC.

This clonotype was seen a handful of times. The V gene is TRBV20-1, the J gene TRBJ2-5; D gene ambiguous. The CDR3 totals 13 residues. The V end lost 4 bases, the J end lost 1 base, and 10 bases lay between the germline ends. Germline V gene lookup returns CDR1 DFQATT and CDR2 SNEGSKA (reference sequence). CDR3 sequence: CSAMVGFQETQYF. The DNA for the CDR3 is TGCAGTGCTATGGTCGGTTTCCAAGAGACCCAGTACTTC.

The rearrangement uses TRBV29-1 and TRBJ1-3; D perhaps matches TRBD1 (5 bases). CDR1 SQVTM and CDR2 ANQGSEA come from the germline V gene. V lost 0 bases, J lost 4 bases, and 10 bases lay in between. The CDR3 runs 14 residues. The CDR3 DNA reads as TGCAGCGTTGAAGATTGGGGACGCGGAAACACCATATATTTT. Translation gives CSVEDWGRGNTIYF.

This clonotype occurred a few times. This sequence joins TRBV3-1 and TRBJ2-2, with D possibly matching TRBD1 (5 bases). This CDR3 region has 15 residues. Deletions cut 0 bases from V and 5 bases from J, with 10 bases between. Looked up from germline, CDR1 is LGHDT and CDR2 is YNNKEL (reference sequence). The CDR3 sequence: CASSQDRQTTGELFF. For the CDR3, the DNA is TGTGCCAGCAGCCAAGACAGACAGACAACCGGGGAGCTGTTTTTT.

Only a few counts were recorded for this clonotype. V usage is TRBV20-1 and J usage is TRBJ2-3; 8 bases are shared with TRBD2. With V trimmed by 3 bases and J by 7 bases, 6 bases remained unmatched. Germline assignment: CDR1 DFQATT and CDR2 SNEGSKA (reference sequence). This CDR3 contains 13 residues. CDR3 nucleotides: TGCAGTGCTAGTGATCGGGAGGGGTATACGCAGTATTTT. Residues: CSASDREGYTQYF.

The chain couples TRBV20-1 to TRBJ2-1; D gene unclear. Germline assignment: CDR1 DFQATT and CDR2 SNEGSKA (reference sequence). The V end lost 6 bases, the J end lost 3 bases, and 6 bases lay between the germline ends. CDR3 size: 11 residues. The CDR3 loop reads CSAEIYNEQFF. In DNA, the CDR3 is TGCAGTGCAGAGATCTACAATGAGCAGTTCTTC.